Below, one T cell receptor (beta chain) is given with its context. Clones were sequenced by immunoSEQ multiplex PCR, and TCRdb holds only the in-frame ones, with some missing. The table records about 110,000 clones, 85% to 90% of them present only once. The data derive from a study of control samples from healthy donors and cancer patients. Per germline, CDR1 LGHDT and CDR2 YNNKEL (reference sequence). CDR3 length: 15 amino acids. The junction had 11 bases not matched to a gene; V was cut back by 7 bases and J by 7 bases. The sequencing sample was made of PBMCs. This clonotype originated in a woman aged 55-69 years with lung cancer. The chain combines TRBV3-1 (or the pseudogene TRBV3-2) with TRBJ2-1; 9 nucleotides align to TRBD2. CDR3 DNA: TGTGCCAGCAACCGTCTGGCGGGGGGGATGAATGAGCAGTTCTTC. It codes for CASNRLAGGMNEQFF.